These 24 T cell receptor beta chains were all obtained from the same sample, sequenced in a study of T cell repertoires in cytomegalovirus infection. TCRdb fed the reads into MiXCR, producing one record per CDR3 protein. The sample holds about a million distinct CDR3 sequences; roughly 31% are singletons and the top ten take roughly 13%. Their recognized antigens are unknown. The source material was cultured CD8+ T cells from PBMCs, sampled from culture after CMV antigen stimulation. The source of these receptors is a human donor in good health (CMV status not recorded). Some clones in this sample may be carry-over from other donors' samples.

The gene calls are TRBV24-1 and TRBJ1-6; D is unresolved. Trimming removed 4 bases at V and 3 bases at J, with 6 bases between. The germline V gene has CDR1 KGHDR and CDR2 SFDVKD. This CDR3 is 14 amino acids long. The CDR3 sequence is CATSDGDYNSPLHF. The CDR3 region has the DNA TGTGCCACCAGTGACGGGGACTATAATTCACCCCTCCACTTT.

This chain uses TRBV15 with TRBJ2-1; D possibly matches TRBD1 or TRBD2 (5 bases each). The CDR3 is 15 amino acids. Germline CDR1 and CDR2: LNHNV and YYDKDF (reference sequence). The V gene lost 8 bases and the J gene lost 6 bases, with 20 bases spanning the gap. In nucleotides, the CDR3 is TGTGCCACCGAGATCTCCGGGACCCACAGCAATGAGCAGTTCTTC. Its translation: CATEISGTHSNEQFF.

This chain connects TRBV9 to TRBJ2-3, with D perhaps TRBD1 (5 bases). V was cut by 3 bases and J by 3 bases, with 17 bases left in between. Germline CDR1 and CDR2: SGDLS and YYNGEE. There are 16 residues in the CDR3. This chain's CDR3 is CASSASGFSRTDTQYF. The CDR3 DNA reads as TGTGCCAGCAGCGCCTCAGGGTTTTCTAGGACAGATACGCAGTATTTT. The full variable domain, rest sourced from reference TRBV9 and TRBJ2-3, is DSGVTQTPKHLITATGQRVTLRCSPRSGDLSVYWYQQSLDQGLQFLIQYYNGEERAKGNILERFSAQQFPDLHSELNLSSLELGDSALYFCASSASGFSRTDTQYFGPGTRLTVL.

This chain connects TRBV15 to TRBJ1-1; D is unclear. The CDR3 loop spans 15 amino acids. Trimming took off 0 bases at V and 6 bases at J, with 14 bases between the two ends. In germline, CDR1 is LNHNV, CDR2 YYDKDF (reference sequence). Here the CDR3 reads CATSRDRGMRAEAFF. CDR3 in DNA: TGTGCCACCAGCAGAGACCGGGGAATGAGGGCTGAAGCTTTCTTT.

The V call is TRBV11-2, the J call TRBJ2-2; D gene ambiguous. The CDR3 loop spans 17 amino acids. The ends were cut back, 0 bases at V and 3 bases at J, with 14 bases in the middle. The germline gives CDR1 SGHAT, CDR2 FQNNGV. CDR3 nucleotides: TGTGCCAGCAGCTTAGATAGCAGGTTTCGGGACACCGGGGAGCTGTTTTTT. It yields the protein CASSLDSRFRDTGELFF.

The chain recombines TRBV18 with TRBJ1-2, with D maybe TRBD1 (5 bases). Deletions cut 0 bases from V and 2 bases from J, with 13 bases between. Germline loops: CDR1 KGHSH, CDR2 LQKENI. This CDR3 is 16 amino acids long. CDR3 nucleotide sequence: TGTGCCAGCTCACCACCGGAGAAAGGGGCAAACTATGGCTACACCTTC. Its protein product is CASSPPEKGANYGYTF. Full variable domain (missing parts from reference TRBV18 and TRBJ1-2): NAGVMQNPRHLVRRRGQEARLRCSPMKGHSHVYWYRQLPEEGLKFMVYLQKENIIDESGMPKERFSAEFPKEGPSILRIQQVVRGDSAAYFCASSPPEKGANYGYTFGSGTRLTVV.

This chain joins TRBV5-1 and TRBJ2-2, with a tentative D call TRBD2 (6 bases). Germline CDR1 is SGHRS and CDR2 is YFSETQ. V lost 8 bases and J lost 3, with 14 bases in between. The CDR3 spans 14 residues. The CDR3 is CASGGLDDTGELFF. The DNA of the CDR3 is TGCGCCAGTGGGGGACTCGACGACACCGGGGAGCTGTTTTTT.

This chain uses TRBV4-1 with TRBJ1-5; possibly TRBD1 for D (6 bases). Trimming took 0 bases from V and 3 from J, leaving 12 bases between them. This CDR3 contains 16 residues. Per the germline V gene, CDR1 is MGHRA and CDR2 is YSYEKL. The CDR3 bases are TGCGCCAGCAGCCAAGAGGCCGGACAGTCCAATCAGCCCCAGCATTTT. It translates to CASSQEAGQSNQPQHF.

This clonotype was found a few times. CDR3 sequence reads: CASSTRDPFSGANVLTF. The CDR3 DNA reads TGCGCCAGCAGCACCCGGGACCCGTTCTCTGGGGCCAACGTCCTGACTTTC. The J gene is TRBJ2-6, the V gene TRBV5-1; D tentatively reads TRBD1 or TRBD2 (5 bases each). Germline V CDR1 and CDR2: SGHRS, YFSETQ. The CDR3 is made up of 17 amino acids. V shed 4 bases and J shed 0 bases, with 14 bases lying between them.

The J gene is TRBJ1-5, the V gene TRBV7-9; no clear D. Trimming shortened V by 10 bases and J by 0 bases, and 13 bases separated the two germline ends. Germline lookup yields CDR1 SEHNR and CDR2 FQNEAQ (reference sequence). The CDR3 runs 14 residues. For the CDR3, the DNA is TGTGCCATCACCGACACCGATAGCAATCAGCCCCAGCATTTT. As protein: CAITDTDSNQPQHF.

The chain employs TRBV5-1 and TRBJ2-7; D may be TRBD1 (6 bases). Trimming pared 0 bases from V and 2 bases from J, leaving 9 bases between. The length of the CDR3 is 14 residues. Germline CDR1 reads SGHRS; CDR2 reads YFSETQ. CDR3 sequence reads: CASSLEGDPYEQYF. CDR3 coding DNA: TGCGCCAGCAGCTTGGAGGGGGATCCCTACGAGCAGTACTTC. Supplemented by reference TRBV5-1 and TRBJ2-7, the full variable domain reads KAGVTQTPRYLIKTRGQQVTLSCSPISGHRSVSWYQQTPGQGLQFLFEYFSETQRNKGNFPGRFSGRQFSNSRSEMNVSTLELGDSALYLCASSLEGDPYEQYFGPGTRLTVT.

The rearrangement joins TRBV28 to TRBJ1-5; D might be TRBD1 (6 bases). Germline values: CDR1 MDHEN, CDR2 SYDVKM. CDR3 length: 14 amino acids. V lost 10 bases and J 3 bases, leaving 16 bases between the germline ends. The CDR3 DNA follows: TGTGCCACACTCCTGGACAGTTACAATCAGCCCCAGCATTTT. It codes for CATLLDSYNQPQHF. The complete variable domain, with remaining parts taken from reference TRBV28 and TRBJ1-5, reads DVKVTQSSRYLVKRTGEKVFLECVQDMDHENMFWYRQDPGLGLRLIYFSYDVKMKEKGDIPEGYSVSREKKERFSLILESASTNQTSMYLCATLLDSYNQPQHFGDGTRLSIL.

The V and J genes are TRBV4-1 and TRBJ1-5; 7 bases are a match to TRBD1. V lost 6 bases and J lost 3; bases outside the gene matches: 5. CDR1 and CDR2 (germline): MGHRA, YSYEKL. The CDR3 has 14 residues. The CDR3: CASSHGQDNQPQHF. Here the CDR3 DNA reads TGCGCCAGCAGTCATGGACAGGACAATCAGCCCCAGCATTTT.

Comment on this clonotype: A much bigger clone sits one base away, suggesting this may be a read error. The chain uses TRBV9 and TRBJ1-1; D is uncertain. Germline CDR1 SGDLS, CDR2 YYNGEE. V shed 2 bases and J shed 0 bases, with 2 bases lying between them. This CDR3 contains 12 residues. For the CDR3, the DNA is TGTGCCAGCAGCGTTATGAACACTGAAGCTTTCTTT. This translates into CASSVMNTEAFF.

CDR3: CASRGTGGKNEQFF. The CDR3 coding sequence is TGTGCCAGCAGAGGGACAGGGGGTAAGAATGAGCAGTTCTTC. The chain links TRBV7-9 to TRBJ2-1, with 11 bases aligning to TRBD1. The CDR3 runs to 14 residues. Trimming cost V 6 bases and J 7 bases; bases outside gene matches: 5. The germline CDR1 and CDR2 sequences are SEHNR and FQNEAQ (reference sequence).

This clonotype has only a few counts. The chain carries TRBV12-3 or TRBV12-4 and TRBJ1-2; a weak D match, TRBD1 (6 bases). CDR3 size: 16 residues. V lost 6 bases and J lost 4, with 21 bases in between. Written as DNA, the CDR3 is TGTGCCAGCAGCTCTGGGGCCACAGGGAAGGGCTATGGCTACACCTTC. Protein product: CASSSGATGKGYGYTF.

This clonotype was picked up a small number of times. The J gene is TRBJ2-1, the V gene TRBV4-1, with D maybe TRBD2 (6 bases). Germline V gene lookup returns CDR1 MGHRA and CDR2 YSYEKL. Trimming cost V 3 bases and J 4 bases, with 16 bases left between them. The CDR3 covers 16 residues. CDR3 in amino acids: CASSHPGGAEYNEQFF. The CDR3 DNA sequence: TGCGCCAGCAGCCATCCCGGAGGGGCAGAATACAATGAGCAGTTCTTC.

V gene TRBV29-1 combines with J gene TRBJ1-1, with D possibly matching TRBD1 (5 bases). This CDR3 is 12 amino acids long. CDR1 SQVTM and CDR2 ANQGSEA come from the germline V gene. V was trimmed by 6 bases and J by 4 bases, leaving 12 bases between them. The CDR3: CSVWWGGTEAFF. The CDR3 bases are TGCAGCGTCTGGTGGGGCGGCACTGAAGCTTTCTTT.

In the case of this clonotype: Mismatch with germline at one junction end may stem from a read error. The chain combines TRBV7-6 with TRBJ2-7; possible D gene TRBD1, 5 bases. The CDR3 contains 13 residues. Germline lookup yields CDR1 SGHVS and CDR2 FNYEAQ. The DNA for the CDR3 is TGTGCTAGCAGCTTAATTCAGGGCTCCGAGCAGTACTTC. Amino acid sequence: CASSLIQGSEQYF.

The chain employs TRBV6-4 and TRBJ2-2; D call uncertain. This CDR3 comprises 13 residues. Germline-derived CDR1 and CDR2 are MRHNA and SNTAGT. V was clipped by 0 bases and J by 8 bases, with 7 bases between them. DNA of the CDR3: TGTGCCAGCAGTGACTCGAATAAGGGGGAGCTGTTTTTT. It codes for CASSDSNKGELFF.

This clonotype was detected ten times or more. This sequence joins TRBV7-9 and TRBJ1-5, with 11 bases identical to TRBD1. J lost 6 bases, V lost 0 bases, and 4 bases had no gene match. Germline V gene data show CDR1 as SEHNR and CDR2 as FQNEAQ (reference sequence). The CDR3 extends over 16 amino acids. CDR3 sequence: CASSLAGQGASQPQHF. The CDR3 DNA is TGTGCCAGCAGCTTAGCTGGACAGGGGGCAAGTCAGCCCCAGCATTTT.

The rearrangement joins TRBV13 to TRBJ1-4, with D hard to call. Trimming cost V 0 bases and J 11 bases, with 16 bases left between them. The V gene's germline CDR1 is PRHDT and CDR2 FYEKMQ (reference sequence). The CDR3 contains 15 residues. The CDR3 DNA sequence: TGTGCCAGCAGCTTAGGCCTAACCCGGGAACTCAAACTGTTTTTT. It yields the protein CASSLGLTRELKLFF.

This clonotype was detected ten times or more. This sequence joins TRBV7-2 and TRBJ1-6, with a tentative D call TRBD1 (6 bases). The CDR3 runs 15 residues. V dropped 8 bases and J dropped 0 bases, with 11 bases sitting between them. Looked up from germline, CDR1 is SGHTA and CDR2 is FQGNSA. Written as DNA, the CDR3 is TGTGCCAGCGAACAGGGCTTCTCCTATAATTCACCCCTCCACTTT. Translated: CASEQGFSYNSPLHF.

This clonotype was counted only a few times. The CDR3: CASSVVDEQFF. CDR3 DNA: TGTGCCAGCAGCGTAGTGGATGAGCAGTTCTTC. V usage is TRBV9 and J usage is TRBJ2-1, with D unclear. This CDR3 is built from 11 residues. V was cut by 0 bases and J by 8 bases, with 3 bases left in between. Germline-derived CDR1 and CDR2 are SGDLS and YYNGEE.